These T cell receptor beta chains were read from a single sample in a study of T cells in tuberculosis. Repertoires were generated with immunoSEQ multiplex PCR, while TCRdb's copy carries only in-frame clones and drops some. The sample lists over 40,000 clones; about 95% were seen once. Specimen: PBMCs. All receptors derive from a donor aged 10 to 29 with latent tuberculosis or without tuberculosis infection. CDR3s include the opening cysteine and the closing phenylalanine or tryptophan. A D gene is named only where the DNA matches it firmly. The size field is filled for only some rows; it gives once, few, many or a size class.

cdr3_aa cdr3_nt cdr3_length clone_size j_call d_call v_call
CAISESLQGKEEKLFF TGTGCCATCAGTGAGTCGCTACAGGGTAAAGAGGAAAAACTGTTTTTT 16 . TRBJ1-4 . TRBV10-3
CSARSSYEQYF TGCAGTGCTCGCAGCTCCTACGAGCAGTACTTC 11 . TRBJ2-7 . TRBV20-1
CASSESKTGPYYEQYF TGTGCCAGCAGTGAATCTAAGACAGGACCCTACTACGAGCAGTACTTC 16 once TRBJ2-7 . TRBV25-1
CASSWQMDGYTF TGTGCCAGCAGCTGGCAGATGGATGGCTACACCTTC 12 . TRBJ1-2 . TRBV5-6
CSVGTSGTDTQYF TGCAGCGTTGGGACATCGGGCACAGATACGCAGTATTTT 13 . TRBJ2-3 . TRBV29-1
CASSSYRGGERQFF TGTGCCAGCAGTTCCTATCGGGGGGGGGAGAGGCAGTTCTTC 14 . TRBJ2-1 TRBD2 TRBV6-5
CSVARLGGNTIYF TGCAGCGTTGCCAGGTTGGGCGGAAACACCATATATTTT 13 . TRBJ1-3 . TRBV29-1
CASSLRTGDTHEQYF TGTGCCAGCAGCTTAAGGACAGGGGACACCCACGAGCAGTACTTC 15 . TRBJ2-7 TRBD1 TRBV13
CSVEKGSNEAFF TGCAGCGTTGAAAAAGGGAGTAATGAAGCTTTCTTT 12 once TRBJ1-1 . TRBV29-1
CANYFGTPSRGGYTF TGTGCCAACTACTTTGGGACACCCTCCAGGGGTGGCTACACCTTC 15 . TRBJ1-2 . TRBV6-1
CASYRGPTEAFF TGTGCCAGCTACAGGGGGCCCACTGAAGCTTTCTTT 12 . TRBJ1-1 TRBD1 TRBV19
CASISGGGADGELFF TGTGCCAGCATTTCCGGAGGGGGCGCGGATGGGGAGCTGTTTTTT 15 . TRBJ2-2 . TRBV25-1
CASSQPLAWTGELFF TGCGCCAGCAGCCAACCGCTAGCATGGACCGGGGAGCTGTTTTTT 15 . TRBJ2-2 . TRBV4-1
CAWSVGRRGETQYF TGTGCCTGGAGTGTAGGAAGACGCGGGGAGACCCAGTACTTC 14 once TRBJ2-5 . TRBV30
CASSRSGTDTYNEQFF TGCGCCAGCAGCCGATCGGGGACAGACACCTACAATGAGCAGTTCTTC 16 once TRBJ2-1 TRBD1 TRBV5-1
CSVDLTARDEQFF TGCAGCGTTGATTTGACGGCGAGGGATGAGCAGTTCTTC 13 . TRBJ2-1 . TRBV29-1
CASSLGGSYGYTF TGTGCCAGCAGCTTAGGAGGTAGCTATGGCTACACCTTC 13 . TRBJ1-2 . TRBV7-2
CASSLERGDGYTF TGTGCCAGCAGCTTAGAGCGGGGCGATGGCTACACCTTC 13 . TRBJ1-2 . TRBV7-2
CASSPQGALSNQPQHF TGTGCCAGCAGCCCACAGGGGGCTTTAAGCAATCAGCCCCAGCATTTT 16 . TRBJ1-5 TRBD1 TRBV9
CASSQPGQGSETQYF TGTGCCAGCAGCCAACCGGGACAGGGAAGCGAGACCCAGTACTTC 15 . TRBJ2-5 TRBD1 TRBV14
CASSSNLGYTF TGTGCCAGCAGTTCCAACTTAGGCTACACCTTC 11 once TRBJ1-2 . TRBV11-2
CASSLGDRGADTQYF TGTGCCAGCAGCTTAGGGGATAGGGGCGCAGATACGCAGTATTTT 15 . TRBJ2-3 . TRBV11-3
CASSQKRSPSYEQYF TGCGCCAGCAGTCAAAAAAGGAGCCCCTCCTACGAGCAGTACTTC 15 . TRBJ2-7 . TRBV23-1
CASSPGGAVETQYF TGTGCCAGCAGCCCCGGGGGGGCGGTTGAAACCCAGTACTTC 14 few TRBJ2-5 TRBD2 TRBV7-3
CASSHPRGGDTQYF TGCGCCAGCAGCCACCCCCGGGGGGGGGATACGCAGTATTTT 14 . TRBJ2-3 TRBD2 TRBV4-1
CASSLVLAGGPKNTGELFF TGTGCCAGCAGCTTAGTTCTAGCGGGGGGGCCCAAGAACACCGGGGAGCTGTTTTTT 19 . TRBJ2-2 TRBD2 TRBV7-2
CATSRLLAEGIFF TGTGCCACCAGCAGATTACTAGCGGAGGGAATTTTCTTC 13 . TRBJ2-1 TRBD2 TRBV15
CASSLDRTNTGELFF TGCGCCAGCAGCTTGGACAGGACGAACACCGGGGAGCTGTTTTTT 15 . TRBJ2-2 . TRBV5-1
CASSSDFLSGQPQHF TGTGCCAGCAGCTCGGACTTTCTTTCAGGTCAGCCCCAGCATTTT 15 . TRBJ1-5 . TRBV11-2
CASSLIGTGGHEAFF TGTGCCAGCAGTCTCATCGGGACAGGCGGCCATGAAGCTTTCTTT 15 . TRBJ1-1 TRBD1 TRBV27
CASSEGGSWGNQPQHF TGTGCCAGCAGTGAGGGGGGATCATGGGGCAATCAGCCCCAGCATTTT 16 . TRBJ1-5 . TRBV6-1
CATSPRRGVSNYQPQHF TGTGCCACCAGCCCCCGACGGGGGGTTAGCAATTATCAGCCCCAGCATTTT 17 . TRBJ1-5 . TRBV15
CSVGPILAGGPYEQYF TGCAGCGTTGGACCCATCCTAGCGGGAGGGCCCTACGAGCAGTACTTC 16 . TRBJ2-7 TRBD2 TRBV29-1
CAWSPRGAVGNTIYF TGTGCCTGGAGCCCCAGGGGGGCGGTTGGAAACACCATATATTTT 15 . TRBJ1-3 TRBD1 TRBV30
CASSERIAGANTGELFF TGTGCCAGCAGTGAACGGATAGCGGGGGCGAACACCGGGGAGCTGTTTTTT 17 . TRBJ2-2 TRBD2 TRBV2
CASSSGQGGETQYF TGTGCCAGCAGCTCAGGACAGGGGGGAGAGACCCAGTACTTC 14 . TRBJ2-5 TRBD1 TRBV11-1
CASSVTGESPLHF TGTGCCAGCAGTGTTACAGGAGAATCACCCCTCCACTTT 13 . TRBJ1-6 . TRBV6-5
CASKVTGLNTEAFF TGTGCCAGTAAGGTCACAGGCTTGAACACTGAAGCTTTCTTT 14 . TRBJ1-1 . TRBV19
CASSLAAGFTIYF TGTGCCAGCAGCTTGGCCGCAGGGTTCACCATATATTTT 13 once TRBJ1-3 . TRBV5-6
CASSRLGRSSTGELFF TGTGCCAGCAGTAGGTTGGGCAGGTCTTCCACCGGGGAGCTGTTTTTT 16 . TRBJ2-2 . TRBV25-1
CASSPQGARNNSPLHF TGTGCCAGCTCACCACAGGGGGCGCGAAATAATTCACCCCTCCACTTT 16 few TRBJ1-6 TRBD1 TRBV18
CASSSGDRGLTTDTQYF TGTGCCAGCAGCTCGGGGGACAGGGGGCTGACCACAGATACGCAGTATTTT 17 . TRBJ2-3 TRBD1 TRBV7-9
CASSVPRGNTEAFF TGCGCCAGCAGTGTCCCGCGGGGGAACACTGAAGCTTTCTTT 14 . TRBJ1-1 . TRBV10-2
CASSQGEVYGYTF TGCGCCAGCAGCCAAGGGGAGGTATATGGCTACACCTTC 13 once TRBJ1-2 . TRBV4-1
CASSFRDYNEQFF TGTGCCAGCAGTTTCCGGGATTACAATGAGCAGTTCTTC 13 . TRBJ2-1 . TRBV27
CASSYTSGEVANEQFF TGTGCCAGCAGTTATACTAGCGGGGAGGTAGCGAATGAGCAGTTCTTC 16 . TRBJ2-1 TRBD2 TRBV6-5
CASSLEGGRVISPLHF TGTGCCAGCAGCTTAGAAGGTGGCAGGGTGATTTCACCCCTCCACTTT 16 . TRBJ1-6 . TRBV7-2
CASSPPISGANVLTF TGTGCCAGCTCACCACCCATCTCTGGGGCCAACGTCCTGACTTTC 15 . TRBJ2-6 . TRBV18
CASSPYGGTEAFF TGTGCCAGCAGCCCTTACGGGGGCACTGAAGCTTTCTTT 13 . TRBJ1-1 . TRBV5-4
CASSLVLDYEQFF TGTGCCAGCAGCTTAGTTCTCGACTATGAGCAGTTCTTC 13 . TRBJ2-1 . TRBV7-9
CASSLEGPGQETQYF TGTGCCAGCAGCTTGGAGGGGCCAGGGCAAGAGACCCAGTACTTC 15 . TRBJ2-5 . TRBV5-6
CASSYIGRDTGELFF TGTGCCAGCAGCTATATAGGGCGGGACACCGGGGAGCTGTTTTTT 15 . TRBJ2-2 . TRBV11-2
CASSFLKGQRPDTQYF TGCGCCAGCAGCTTCCTAAAAGGACAGCGCCCAGATACGCAGTATTTT 16 . TRBJ2-3 . TRBV5-1
CASSPGLSTDTQYF TGTGCCAGCAGCCCGGGACTAAGCACAGATACGCAGTATTTT 14 . TRBJ2-3 TRBD2 TRBV7-9
CASSQVEMDTEAFF TGCGCCAGCAGCCAAGTAGAAATGGACACTGAAGCTTTCTTT 14 . TRBJ1-1 . TRBV4-1
CASRPLSVDSQETQYF TGTGCCAGCAGGCCTCTGTCCGTGGACAGCCAAGAGACCCAGTACTTC 16 . TRBJ2-5 . TRBV2
CASSWAGTALNYGYTF TGCGCCAGCAGCTGGGCCGGGACAGCCTTAAACTATGGCTACACCTTC 16 . TRBJ1-2 TRBD1 TRBV5-1
CASTYNAETEAFF TGTGCCAGTACTTATAACGCGGAGACTGAAGCTTTCTTT 13 . TRBJ1-1 . TRBV19
CASSLQGAGGNTIYF TGTGCCAGCAGCCTTCAGGGGGCGGGTGGAAACACCATATATTTT 15 . TRBJ1-3 TRBD1 TRBV6-5
CASSQGTSYEQYF TGTGCCAGCAGCCAGGGGACCTCCTACGAGCAGTACTTC 13 . TRBJ2-7 . TRBV6-5